This T cell receptor beta chain was found in a study of blood T cell repertoires in COVID-19. Study at large: Sources were T cells, B-cell-depleted T cells, or PBMCs; the material itself was cDNA or gDNA.

The method was immunoSEQ multiplex PCR; TCRdb's version includes in-frame clones alone and lacks a portion of them. The data hold about 400,000 clones, with 87% observed a single time. Germline CDR1 reads SNHLY; CDR2 reads FYNNEI. The CDR3 covers 14 residues. The V gene lost 3 bases and the J gene lost 6 bases, with 11 bases spanning the gap. Sequencing was done on a sample of PBMCs or T cells enriched from blood (not recorded which). The chain links TRBV2 to TRBJ2-2; a possible D gene is TRBD2 (5 bases). This clonotype was obtained from a woman under 30 with acute COVID-19. This CDR3 reads CASSERVGAGELFF. CDR3 sequence (DNA): TGTGCCAGCAGTGAGAGGGTTGGGGCCGGGGAGCTGTTTTTT.